One T cell receptor (beta chain) is described in this entry. Method: immunoSEQ multiplex PCR; TCRdb's copy keeps in-frame clones and lacks some. The data contain some 70,000 clones, roughly 90% of them singletons. The sample originates from a study of T cell changes during pregnancy in multiple sclerosis. The source of this sequence is a female donor with multiple sclerosis, enrolled in a pregnancy study. Sequencing was performed on CD8+ T cells from peripheral blood mononuclear cells, taken before pregnancy.

CDR3 nucleotide sequence: TGTGCCAGCAGCCTAGGGACTAGCTGGGCAGATACGCAGTATTTT. Translated, it gives CASSLGTSWADTQYF. The chain combines TRBV5-8 with TRBJ2-3; 9 nucleotides match TRBD2. CDR3 length: 15 residues. The V gene's germline CDR1 is SGHTS and CDR2 YDEGEE. J lost 4 bases, V lost 4 bases, and 7 bases had no gene match.